A single sample gave rise to the 5 T cell receptor beta chains below, sequenced in a study of metastatic and nonmetastatic thyroid tumors. TCRdb re-called the PCR reads through MiXCR. The sample contains roughly 4,000 clones, 30% to 40% of which appear only once. Thyroid surgery was performed in patients who had received no treatment beforehand. Sequencing used tumor tissue. All receptors derive from a female donor with papillary thyroid cancer or a benign thyroid nodule (not recorded which). Some clones in this sample may be carry-over from other donors' samples.

The rearrangement links TRBV7-9 to TRBJ2-1; D is possibly TRBD2 (5 bases). CDR3 length: 14 amino acids. Germline V lookup: CDR1 SEHNR, CDR2 FQNEAQ (reference sequence). V lost 3 bases and J 6 bases, leaving 12 bases between the germline ends. The CDR3 nucleotides read TGTGCCAGCAGCTTGCGGGCGAAAGGCAATGAGCAGTTCTTC. This gives the protein CASSLRAKGNEQFF. The full variable domain, rest sourced from reference TRBV7-9 and TRBJ2-1, is DTGVSQNPRHKITKRGQNVTFRCDPISEHNRLYWYRQTLGQGPEFLTYFQNEAQLEKSRLLSDRFSAERPKGSFSTLEIQRTEQGDSAMYLCASSLRAKGNEQFFGPGTRLTVL.

This clone was seen only a few times. V usage is TRBV10-3 and J usage is TRBJ2-7, with 8 nucleotides matching TRBD1. The CDR3 loop spans 15 amino acids. Trimming took 0 bases from V and 1 from J; bases not matched to a gene: 2. Germline CDR1 is ENHRY and CDR2 is SYGVKD. CDR3 protein: CAISESGQVSYEQYF. The CDR3 DNA reads as TGTGCCATCAGTGAGTCGGGACAGGTATCCTACGAGCAGTACTTC.

This clone has more than one count but fewer than ten. The chain joins TRBV2 to TRBJ1-1; possibly TRBD1 for D (5 bases). Germline loops: CDR1 SNHLY, CDR2 FYNNEI. The V and J ends lost 5 bases and 6 bases respectively, with 7 bases between them. CDR3 length equals 11 residues. The CDR3: CASSTTAEAFF. CDR3 coding DNA: TGTGCCAGCAGTACGACAGCTGAAGCTTTCTTT.

This clone was counted only a few times. This rearrangement joins TRBV28 to TRBJ2-7; TRBD2 matches 8 bases. V gave up 11 bases and J gave up 4 bases; unmatched junction bases: 22. There are 17 residues in the CDR3. Germline-derived CDR1 and CDR2 are MDHEN and SYDVKM. CDR3 DNA: TGTGCCGCGGTCACGTGGCGGGGGGCAAGGCAGGGTTACGAGCAGTACTTC. Encoded protein: CAAVTWRGARQGYEQYF.

This chain connects TRBV5-4 to TRBJ2-7, with TRBD2 as a possible D gene (5 bases). Germline V gene lookup returns CDR1 SGHNT and CDR2 YYREEE (reference sequence). The CDR3 totals 14 residues. Trimming took 0 bases from V and 6 from J, leaving 13 bases between them. The CDR3, as DNA: TGTGCCAGCAGCTTGGGTGTTGGGGAGTTCGAGCAGTACTTC. As protein: CASSLGVGEFEQYF.